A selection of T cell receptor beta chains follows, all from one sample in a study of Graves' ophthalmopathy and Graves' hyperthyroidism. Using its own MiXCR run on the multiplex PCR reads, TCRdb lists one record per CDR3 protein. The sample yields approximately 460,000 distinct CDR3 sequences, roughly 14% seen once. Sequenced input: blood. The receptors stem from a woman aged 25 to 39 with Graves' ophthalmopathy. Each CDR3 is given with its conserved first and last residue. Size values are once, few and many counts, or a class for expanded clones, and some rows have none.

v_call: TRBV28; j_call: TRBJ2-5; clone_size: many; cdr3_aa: CASSLWSGGALILF
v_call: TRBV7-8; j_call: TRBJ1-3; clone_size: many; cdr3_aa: CASTDYNTIYF
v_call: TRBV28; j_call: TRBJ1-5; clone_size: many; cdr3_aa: CASSVDRGFSNQPQHF
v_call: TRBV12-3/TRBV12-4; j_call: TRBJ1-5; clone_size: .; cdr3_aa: CASSWGRQGSQPQHF
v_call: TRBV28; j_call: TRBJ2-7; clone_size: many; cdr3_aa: CASTRGMTAAYEQYF
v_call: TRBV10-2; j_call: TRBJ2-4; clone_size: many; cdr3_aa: CASSEITGKKNIQYF
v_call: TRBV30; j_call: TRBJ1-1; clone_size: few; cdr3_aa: CAFYRGGTEAFF
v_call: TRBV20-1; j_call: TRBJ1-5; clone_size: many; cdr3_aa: CSARGGGNQPQHF
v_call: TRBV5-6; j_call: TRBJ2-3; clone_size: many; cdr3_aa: CASGGRGTDTQYF
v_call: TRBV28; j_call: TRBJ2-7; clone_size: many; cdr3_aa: CASSPFGTGAYEQYF